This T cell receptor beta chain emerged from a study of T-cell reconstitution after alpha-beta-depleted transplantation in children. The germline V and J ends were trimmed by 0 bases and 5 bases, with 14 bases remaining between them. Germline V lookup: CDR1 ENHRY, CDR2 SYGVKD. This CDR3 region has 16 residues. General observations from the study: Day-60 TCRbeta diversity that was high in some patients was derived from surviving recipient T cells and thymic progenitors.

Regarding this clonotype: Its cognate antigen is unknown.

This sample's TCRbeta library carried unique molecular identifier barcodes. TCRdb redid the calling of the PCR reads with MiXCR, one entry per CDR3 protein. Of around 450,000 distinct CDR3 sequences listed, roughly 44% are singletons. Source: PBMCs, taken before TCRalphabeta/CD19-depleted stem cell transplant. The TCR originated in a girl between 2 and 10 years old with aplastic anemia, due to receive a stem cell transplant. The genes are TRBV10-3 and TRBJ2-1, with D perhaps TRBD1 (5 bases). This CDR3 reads CAISESGREIDNEQFF. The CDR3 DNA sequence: TGTGCCATCAGTGAGTCAGGCAGGGAAATAGACAATGAGCAGTTCTTC.